This TCR beta chain was found in a study of CD8+ T cells in alopecia areata. Regarding treatment: oral pan-JAK inhibitor, 5-10 mg twice daily. Remarks on this clone: Its matching antigen is unknown.

Findings and caveats of the study: Normal scalp had lower clonality than lesional scalp, with alopecia totalis/universalis lesions showing this most strongly. Sequencing of scalp samples also captures resident alphabeta T cells of normal skin. In blood and scalp, many expanded lesional clones persisted during tofacitinib.

The CDR3 is 14 residues long. The trim removed 2 bases at V and 6 bases at J, leaving 5 bases unmatched. Germline CDR1 is SSHAT and CDR2 is FNYEAQ (reference sequence). RNA extraction and reverse transcription yielded cDNA as sequencing template. The protocol was immunoSEQ multiplex PCR, while the TCRdb copy is restricted to in-frame clones and leaves out a portion. The repertoire holds 150,000 to 200,000 clones, just under 65% seen once, with approximately 1.3% in the top ten. The sequenced sample was CD4+ T cells sorted from blood, obtained at week 49, from a patient treated with tofacitinib. This sequence originates from a human donor with alopecia areata. The V gene is TRBV7-7, the J gene TRBJ2-3; 7 bases are a match to TRBD1. CDR3 in amino acids: CASSLSTQGDTQYF. The CDR3 nucleotides read TGTGCCAGCAGCTTATCCACACAGGGGGATACGCAGTATTTT.